This T cell receptor beta chain appears in the sequencing data of a study of technical replicates of blood from several donors. Clones were read by immunoSEQ multiplex PCR, and TCRdb kept only the in-frame ones, dropping some. The sample lists tens of thousands of clones, around 94% occurring once. The germline CDR1 and CDR2 sequences are SGHDN and FVKESK. The CDR3 sequence is 19 residues long. The V and J ends lost 8 bases and 1 base respectively, with 29 bases between them. The sequencing sample was made of T cells isolated from PBMCs. This chain links TRBV14 with TRBJ1-2, with D maybe TRBD1 (5 bases). This clonotype was obtained from a human donor in good health. DNA of the CDR3: TGTGCCAGCCCTTTCCGACAGCGGGTTTCGGCGATATTTAACTATGGCTACACCTTC. This codes for CASPFRQRVSAIFNYGYTF.